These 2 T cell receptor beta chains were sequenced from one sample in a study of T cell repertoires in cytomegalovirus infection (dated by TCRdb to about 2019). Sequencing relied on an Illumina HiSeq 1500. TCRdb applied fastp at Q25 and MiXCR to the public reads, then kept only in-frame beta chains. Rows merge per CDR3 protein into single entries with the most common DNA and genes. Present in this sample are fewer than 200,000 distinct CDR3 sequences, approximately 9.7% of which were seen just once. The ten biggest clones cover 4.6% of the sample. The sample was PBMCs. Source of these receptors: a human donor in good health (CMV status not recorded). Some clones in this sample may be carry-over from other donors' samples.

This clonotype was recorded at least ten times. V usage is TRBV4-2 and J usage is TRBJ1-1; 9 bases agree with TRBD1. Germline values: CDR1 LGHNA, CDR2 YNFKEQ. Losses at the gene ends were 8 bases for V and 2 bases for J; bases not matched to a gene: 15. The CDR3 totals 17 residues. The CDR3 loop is CASREGQGARTNTEAFF. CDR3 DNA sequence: TGTGCCAGCCGCGAGGGACAGGGCGCGAGGACTAACACTGAAGCTTTCTTT.

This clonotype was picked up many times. The CDR3 loop reads CASSSSSGTIHPSDTQYF. DNA of the CDR3: TGTGCCAGCAGCTCTAGTAGCGGGACCATACATCCATCCGATACGCAGTATTTT. V and J are TRBV7-3 and TRBJ2-3; 8 bases are shared with TRBD2. V lost 4 bases and J lost 6; bases outside the gene matches: 18. This CDR3 has 18 amino acids. Germline-derived CDR1 and CDR2 are SGHTA and FQGTGA. Combining the CDR3 with reference TRBV7-3 and TRBJ2-3 gives the whole variable domain GAGVSQTPSNKVTEKGKYVELRCDPISGHTALYWYRQSLGQGPEFLIYFQGTGAADDSGLPNDRFFAVRPEGSVSTLKIQRTERGDSAVYLCASSSSSGTIHPSDTQYFGPGTRLTVL.